A single sample gave rise to the 18 T cell receptor beta chains below, sequenced in a study of cytomegalovirus exposure and HLA in healthy donors. The PCR was carried out with 60 Vbeta primers and 13 Jbeta primers. TCRdb's copy holds only in-frame clones and misses some; the assay was immunoSEQ multiplex PCR. The data hold more than 100,000 clones, with roughly 66% observed a single time. Source material: PBMCs. The receptors here all came from a woman between 50 and 59 years old in good health and CMV-seronegative.

This chain connects TRBV30 to TRBJ1-6, with D possibly being TRBD1 (6 bases). Germline V gives CDR1 GTSNPN, CDR2 SVGIG (reference sequence). This CDR3 comprises 13 residues. V was trimmed by 2 bases and J by 7 bases, leaving 9 bases between them. The CDR3: CAWSPQGNSPLHF. Here the CDR3 DNA reads TGTGCCTGGAGTCCACAGGGCAATTCACCCCTCCACTTT.

V and J are TRBV19 and TRBJ1-5; no clear D gene. CDR3 size: 14 residues. Trimming pared 6 bases from V and 4 bases from J, leaving 13 bases between. CDR1 and CDR2 from the germline V gene are LNHDA and SQIVND (reference sequence). CDR3 sequence reads: CASSEARGNQPQHF. Written as DNA, the CDR3 is TGTGCCAGTAGCGAGGCGCGCGGTAATCAGCCCCAGCATTTT.

The CDR3 DNA is TGTGCCAGCAGTTTGGGCCACAATGAGCAGTTCTTC. Its protein is CASSLGHNEQFF. The chain carries TRBV28 and TRBJ2-1; D remains ambiguous. Germline-derived CDR1 and CDR2 are MDHEN and SYDVKM. V was cut by 3 bases and J by 5 bases, with 5 bases left in between. This CDR3 region has 12 residues.

The chain has TRBV4-1 and TRBJ2-7; the match to TRBD2 covers 13 bases. This CDR3 is built from 15 residues. Germline loops: CDR1 MGHRA, CDR2 YSYEKL. Unmatched junction bases numbered 1, after V lost 4 bases and J lost 1 base. Written as DNA, the CDR3 is TGCGCCAGCAGCCCGACTAGCGGGGGGTCCTACGAGCAGTACTTC. Its translation is CASSPTSGGSYEQYF.

Here the CDR3 reads CASSNLRGLSDGYNEQFF. The CDR3 nucleotides are TGTGCCAGTAGTAACCTCCGTGGACTTTCCGACGGGTACAATGAGCAGTTCTTC. The chain combines TRBV19 with TRBJ2-1, with D possibly being TRBD2 (5 bases). CDR1 is LNHDA, CDR2 SQIVND, per germline (reference sequence). V was pared by 4 bases and J by 4 bases, with 23 bases between. The CDR3 is 18 amino acids. Full variable domain (missing parts from reference TRBV19 and TRBJ2-1): DGGITQSPKYLFRKEGQNVTLSCEQNLNHDAMYWYRQDPGQGLRLIYYSQIVNDFQKGDIAEGYSVSREKKESFPLTVTSAQKNPTAFYLCASSNLRGLSDGYNEQFFGPGTRLTVL.

This rearrangement joins TRBV7-2 to TRBJ2-5, with TRBD2 identical over 11 bases. Trimming took 5 bases from V and 4 from J; bases not matched to a gene: 12. Germline-derived CDR1 and CDR2 are SGHTA and FQGNSA. The CDR3 covers 17 residues. The CDR3 loop reads CASSRPPLAGGGETQYF. The CDR3, as DNA: TGTGCCAGCAGCCGCCCCCCTCTAGCGGGGGGAGGAGAGACCCAGTACTTC.

J is TRBJ2-3 and V is TRBV9; 8 bases fit TRBD2. The trim removed 0 bases at V and 4 bases at J, leaving 4 bases unmatched. This CDR3 is 15 amino acids long. Germline CDR1 reads SGDLS; CDR2 reads YYNGEE. The CDR3 reads CASSVVGRGADTQYF. CDR3 nucleotides: TGTGCCAGCAGCGTAGTAGGGCGGGGGGCAGATACGCAGTATTTT.

This clone was counted between two and nine times. The chain is built from TRBV2 and TRBJ2-5; D is possibly TRBD1 (5 bases). Germline CDR1 SNHLY, CDR2 FYNNEI. There are 12 residues in the CDR3. V gave up 10 bases and J gave up 0 bases, with 9 bases separating them. CDR3 protein: CATKTDQETQYF. The CDR3 DNA sequence: TGTGCCACCAAGACAGACCAAGAGACCCAGTACTTC.

The V and J genes are TRBV7-9 and TRBJ2-1; D may be TRBD1 (6 bases). The CDR3 extends over 15 amino acids. Trimming pared 5 bases from V and 3 bases from J, leaving 14 bases between. CDR1 is SEHNR and CDR2 is FQNEAQ in the germline V gene (reference sequence). CDR3 protein: CASSPTGTNYNEQFF. Written as DNA, the CDR3 is TGTGCCAGCAGCCCTACCGGGACAAACTACAATGAGCAGTTCTTC.

The rearrangement links TRBV30 to TRBJ1-1; D possibly corresponds to TRBD1 (6 bases). Germline V lookup: CDR1 GTSNPN, CDR2 SVGIG (reference sequence). V gave up 2 bases and J gave up 5 bases, with 12 bases separating them. The CDR3 is 13 amino acids. The CDR3 coding sequence is TGTGCCTGGAGTCCTACAGGGATAACTGAAGCTTTCTTT. Translation: CAWSPTGITEAFF.

The V gene is TRBV11-3, the J gene TRBJ2-5, with 14 bases identical to TRBD2. Trimming removed 0 bases from V and 4 bases from J; junction bases left unmatched: 10. CDR1 and CDR2 from the germline V gene are SGHNT and YENEEA. The CDR3 consists of 19 residues. The CDR3 region is CASSLEGTSGSRRRETQYF. The CDR3 nucleotides are TGTGCCAGCAGCTTAGAAGGGACTAGCGGGAGCCGGCGTCGAGAGACCCAGTACTTC.

The gene calls are TRBV7-8 and TRBJ2-5, with 8 bases fitting TRBD1. With 5 bases clipped from V and 4 bases from J, the junction kept 3 bases outside the gene matches. This CDR3 has 13 residues. Per the germline V gene, CDR1 is SGHVS and CDR2 is FQNEAQ. DNA of the CDR3: TGTGCCAGCAGCCGCAGGGGGCGAGAGACCCAGTACTTC. Protein sequence: CASSRRGRETQYF.

The rearrangement uses TRBV19 and TRBJ2-3, with 7 bases fitting TRBD1. Germline CDR1 is LNHDA and CDR2 is SQIVND (reference sequence). The CDR3 length is 14 residues. Trimming removed 6 bases from V and 1 base from J; junction bases left unmatched: 4. The CDR3 bases are TGTGCCAGTAGAGGGGGCGGTGGCACAGATACGCAGTATTTT. It yields the protein CASRGGGGTDTQYF.

The chain joins TRBV19 to TRBJ2-1; D may be TRBD2 (5 bases). V dropped 3 bases and J dropped 6 bases, with 12 bases sitting between them. The length of the CDR3 is 14 residues. CDR1 is LNHDA and CDR2 is SQIVND in the germline V gene (reference sequence). CDR3 coding DNA: TGTGCCAGTAGTATTCGCAGAGGAGGCAATGAGCAGTTCTTC. This gives the protein CASSIRRGGNEQFF.

In its sample, this clone was seen a few times. J is TRBJ2-2 and V is TRBV19, with D possibly being TRBD2 (5 bases). Trimming took 6 bases from V and 4 from J, leaving 21 bases between them. CDR3 length: 17 amino acids. Germline CDR1 reads LNHDA; CDR2 reads SQIVND (reference sequence). The CDR3 is CASSTYPDSLLTGELFF. CDR3 DNA: TGTGCCAGTAGCACCTACCCGGACTCTTTACTCACCGGGGAGCTGTTTTTT.

This clone was recorded a few times. V gene TRBV30 combines with J gene TRBJ1-2, with 7 bases matching TRBD1. The germline gives CDR1 GTSNPN, CDR2 SVGIG (reference sequence). The CDR3 loop spans 16 amino acids. The V gene end was trimmed by 3 bases and the J gene end by 0 bases; junction bases not matched to a gene: 10. The CDR3 DNA follows: TGTGCCTGGAGCAGACAGGGAGTACTAGCTAACTATGGCTACACCTTC. Protein: CAWSRQGVLANYGYTF.

Comments on this clone: One end of the junction fails to match germline, which may point to a read error. This rearrangement joins TRBV19 to TRBJ2-5, with 8 bases that match TRBD1. Germline values: CDR1 LNHDA, CDR2 SQIVND (reference sequence). This CDR3 is built from 14 residues. The CDR3 coding sequence is TGTGCCACGGCGCCTAGACAGGGGCAAGGGACCCAGTACTTC. It yields the protein CATAPRQGQGTQYF.

This sequence joins TRBV4-2 and TRBJ1-4; perhaps TRBD1 as D (5 bases). The ends were cut back, 4 bases at V and 7 bases at J, with 16 bases in the middle. The CDR3 is made up of 15 amino acids. Germline values: CDR1 LGHNA, CDR2 YNFKEQ. CDR3 protein: CASSPLSGMGEKLFF. DNA for the CDR3: TGTGCCAGCAGCCCCCTCTCAGGGATGGGTGAAAAACTGTTTTTT.